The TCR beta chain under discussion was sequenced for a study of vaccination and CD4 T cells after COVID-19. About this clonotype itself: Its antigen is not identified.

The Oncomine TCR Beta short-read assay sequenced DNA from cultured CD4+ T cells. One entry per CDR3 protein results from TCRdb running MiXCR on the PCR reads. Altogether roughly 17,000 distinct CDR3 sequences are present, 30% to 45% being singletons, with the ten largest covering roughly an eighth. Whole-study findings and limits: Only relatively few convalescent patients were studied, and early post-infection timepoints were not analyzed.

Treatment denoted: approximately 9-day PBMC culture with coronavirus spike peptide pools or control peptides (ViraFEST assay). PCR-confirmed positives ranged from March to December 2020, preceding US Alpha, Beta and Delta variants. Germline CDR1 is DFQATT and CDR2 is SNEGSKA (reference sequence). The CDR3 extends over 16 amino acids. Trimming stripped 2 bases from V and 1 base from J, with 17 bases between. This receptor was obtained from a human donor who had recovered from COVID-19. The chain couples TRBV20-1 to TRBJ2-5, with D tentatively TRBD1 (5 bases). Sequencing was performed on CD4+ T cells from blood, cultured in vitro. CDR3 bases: TGCAGTGCTAGACCGGTACAGGCCAACCCCCAAGAGACCCAGTACTTC. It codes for CSARPVQANPQETQYF.